This T cell receptor (beta chain) was sequenced for a study of T cells in Graves' hyperthyroidism and ophthalmopathy. Overall study results and limits: Among thyroid clonotypes expanded above 0.001, most also appeared in blood.

RNA transcripts served as the template for amplifying TCR beta CDR3 regions. HTBI primers were employed in a first-round RT-PCR of the TCR CDR3. TCRdb used MiXCR to reprocess the multiplex PCR reads, holding one entry per CDR3 protein. The profile shows hundreds of thousands of distinct CDR3 sequences, roughly 15% of them singletons. At least ten counts were recorded for this clonotype. Its matching antigen is unknown. Trimming took off 6 bases at V and 7 bases at J, with 22 bases between the two ends. This CDR3 contains 15 residues. Germline lookup yields CDR1 SGDLS and CDR2 YYNGEE. This sequence joins TRBV9 and TRBJ1-2, with a possible D match to TRBD1 (6 bases). The receptor was derived from a woman aged 45-65 years with Graves' ophthalmopathy. Material for sequencing was blood. The CDR3 reads CASTLRGQGQSGYTF. The CDR3 nucleotides read TGTGCCAGCACCTTAAGGGGCCAGGGGCAGTCTGGCTACACCTTC.